This T cell receptor beta chain originates from a study of T cells after yellow fever vaccination. This clonotype came up many times. This CDR3 comprises 14 residues. Germline-derived CDR1 and CDR2 are SGHTA and FQGNSA. Trimming removed 3 bases from V and 1 base from J, with 9 bases in between. MiXCR, applied by TCRdb to the 5' RACE reads, yields one record per CDR3 protein. Seen here are 200,000 to 250,000 distinct CDR3 sequences, roughly 3.3% observed once, and the top ten hold about 3%. The receptor's source is a man in his late teens or twenties who received the YFV17D yellow fever vaccine. This chain links TRBV7-2 with TRBJ1-1; D not certain. Sequenced here: CD4+ T cells sorted from PBMCs, sampled 10 days after the yellow fever booster vaccination. The CDR3 DNA reads as TGTGCCAGCAGCTTGCCGACTGAGAACACTGAAGCTTTCTTT. Protein sequence: CASSLPTENTEAFF.